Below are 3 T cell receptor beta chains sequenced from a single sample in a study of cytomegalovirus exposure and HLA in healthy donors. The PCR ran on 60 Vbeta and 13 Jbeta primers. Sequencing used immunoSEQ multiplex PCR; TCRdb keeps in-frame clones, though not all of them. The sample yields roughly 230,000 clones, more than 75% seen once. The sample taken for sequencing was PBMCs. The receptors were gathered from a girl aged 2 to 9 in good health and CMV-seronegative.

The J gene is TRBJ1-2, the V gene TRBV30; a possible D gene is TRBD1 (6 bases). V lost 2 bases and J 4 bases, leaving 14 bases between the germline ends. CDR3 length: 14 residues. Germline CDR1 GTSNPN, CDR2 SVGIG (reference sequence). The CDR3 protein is CAWSKQGLIYGYTF. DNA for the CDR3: TGTGCCTGGAGTAAGCAGGGGCTTATCTATGGCTACACCTTC.

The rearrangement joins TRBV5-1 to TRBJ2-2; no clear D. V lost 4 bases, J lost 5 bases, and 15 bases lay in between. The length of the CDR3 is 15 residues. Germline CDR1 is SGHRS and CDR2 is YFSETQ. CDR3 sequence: CASSPVGSLTGELFF. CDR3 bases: TGCGCCAGCAGCCCTGTGGGTAGCCTAACCGGGGAGCTGTTTTTT.

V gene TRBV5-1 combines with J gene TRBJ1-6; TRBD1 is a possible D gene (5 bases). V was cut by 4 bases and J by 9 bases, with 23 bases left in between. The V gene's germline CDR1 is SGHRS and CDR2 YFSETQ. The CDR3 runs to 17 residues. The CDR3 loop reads CASSQGGSGASVSPLHF. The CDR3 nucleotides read TGCGCCAGCAGCCAGGGAGGGAGTGGCGCTAGTGTTTCACCCCTCCACTTT.